This T cell receptor beta chain was sequenced during a study of cytomegalovirus exposure and HLA in healthy donors. Whole-study results and caveats: According to a later analysis, most TCR beta chains associated with CMV appeared HLA-restricted.

A few counts support this clone. Its antigen is unknown. V was cut by 7 bases and J by 2 bases, with 11 bases left in between. CDR3 length: 13 amino acids. Germline loops: CDR1 LNHDA, CDR2 SQIVND (reference sequence). The primer mix had 60 Vbeta and 13 Jbeta primers. Repertoires were generated with immunoSEQ multiplex PCR, while TCRdb's copy carries only in-frame clones and drops some. The sample yields 200,000 to 250,000 clones, roughly 80% seen once. The chain uses TRBV19 and TRBJ1-2; D may be TRBD1 (6 bases). The material sequenced was PBMCs. The TCR sequence derives from a middle-aged woman in good health and CMV-seropositive. This CDR3 is CASNPQGNYGYTF. CDR3 DNA: TGTGCCAGTAACCCGCAGGGGAACTATGGCTACACCTTC.